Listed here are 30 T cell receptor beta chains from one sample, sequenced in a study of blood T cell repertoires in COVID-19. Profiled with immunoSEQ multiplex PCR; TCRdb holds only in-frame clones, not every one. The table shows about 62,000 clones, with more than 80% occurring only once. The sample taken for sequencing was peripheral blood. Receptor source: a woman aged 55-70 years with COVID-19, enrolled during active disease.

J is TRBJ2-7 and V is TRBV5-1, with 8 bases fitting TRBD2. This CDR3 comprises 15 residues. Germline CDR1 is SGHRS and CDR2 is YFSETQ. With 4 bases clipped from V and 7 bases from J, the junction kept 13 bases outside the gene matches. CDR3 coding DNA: TGCGCCAGCAGCCCTACGGGGGGGAAAATGAGAGAGCAGTACTTC. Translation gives CASSPTGGKMREQYF.

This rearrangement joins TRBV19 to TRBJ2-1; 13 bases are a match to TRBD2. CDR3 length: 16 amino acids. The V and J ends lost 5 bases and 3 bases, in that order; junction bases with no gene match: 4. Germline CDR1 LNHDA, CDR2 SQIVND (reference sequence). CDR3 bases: TGTGCCAGTAGTTTACTAGCGGGAGGGCTCTACAATGAGCAGTTCTTC. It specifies CASSLLAGGLYNEQFF.

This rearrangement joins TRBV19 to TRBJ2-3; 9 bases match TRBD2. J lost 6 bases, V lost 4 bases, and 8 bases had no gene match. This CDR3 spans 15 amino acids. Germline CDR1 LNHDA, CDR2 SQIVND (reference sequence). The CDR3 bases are TGTGCCAGTAGTAGTCGGCGGGAGGGAAGGGATACGCAGTATTTT. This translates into CASSSRREGRDTQYF.

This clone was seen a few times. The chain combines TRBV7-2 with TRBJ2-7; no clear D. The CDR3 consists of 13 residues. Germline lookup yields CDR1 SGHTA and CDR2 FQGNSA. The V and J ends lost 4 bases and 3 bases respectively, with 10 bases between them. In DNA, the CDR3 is TGTGCCAGCAGCTACCGGCGGTACTACGAGCAGTACTTC. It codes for CASSYRRYYEQYF.

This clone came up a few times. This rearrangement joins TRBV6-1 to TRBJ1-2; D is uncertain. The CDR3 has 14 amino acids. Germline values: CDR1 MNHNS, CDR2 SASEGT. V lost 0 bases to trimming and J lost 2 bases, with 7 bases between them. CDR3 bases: TGTGCCAGCAGTGAAGCGCAGGAAAACTATGGCTACACCTTC. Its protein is CASSEAQENYGYTF.

The CDR3 DNA follows: TGTGCCAGCAGCTTAACGAGGACACCTGAAGCTTTCTTT. This encodes CASSLTRTPEAFF. The chain recombines TRBV7-3 with TRBJ1-1; D may be TRBD1 (5 bases). The germline V gene encodes CDR1 SGHTA and CDR2 FQGTGA. V shed 0 bases and J shed 6 bases, with 8 bases lying between them. This CDR3 has 13 amino acids. Full variable domain (outside the CDR3, taken from reference TRBV7-3 and TRBJ1-1): GAGVSQTPSNKVTEKGKYVELRCDPISGHTALYWYRQSLGQGPEFLIYFQGTGAADDSGLPNDRFFAVRPEGSVSTLKIQRTERGDSAVYLCASSLTRTPEAFFGQGTRLTVV.

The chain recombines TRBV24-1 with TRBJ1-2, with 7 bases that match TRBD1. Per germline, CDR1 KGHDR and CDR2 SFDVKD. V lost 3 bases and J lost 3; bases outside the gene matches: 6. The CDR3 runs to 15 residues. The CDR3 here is CATSDRTGAHYGYTF. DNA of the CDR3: TGTGCCACCAGTGATCGGACAGGAGCACACTATGGCTACACCTTC.

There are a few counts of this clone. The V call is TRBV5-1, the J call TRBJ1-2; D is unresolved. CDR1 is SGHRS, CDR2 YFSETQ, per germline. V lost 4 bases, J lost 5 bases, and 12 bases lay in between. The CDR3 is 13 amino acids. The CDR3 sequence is CASSPNFVYGYTF. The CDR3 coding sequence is TGCGCCAGCAGCCCAAACTTCGTTTATGGCTACACCTTC.

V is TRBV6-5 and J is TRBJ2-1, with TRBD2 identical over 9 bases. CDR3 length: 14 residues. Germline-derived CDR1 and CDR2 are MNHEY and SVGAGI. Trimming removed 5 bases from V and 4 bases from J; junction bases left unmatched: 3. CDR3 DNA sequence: TGTGCCAGCAGTCCGGGACTAGCTTACAATGAGCAGTTCTTC. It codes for CASSPGLAYNEQFF.

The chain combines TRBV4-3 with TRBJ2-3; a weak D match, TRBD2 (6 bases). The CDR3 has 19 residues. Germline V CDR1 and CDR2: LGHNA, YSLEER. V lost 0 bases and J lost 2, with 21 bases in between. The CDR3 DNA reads TGCGCCAGCAGCCAAGATTCAAGGTTGGCTAGCGATGACACAGATACGCAGTATTTT. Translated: CASSQDSRLASDDTDTQYF.

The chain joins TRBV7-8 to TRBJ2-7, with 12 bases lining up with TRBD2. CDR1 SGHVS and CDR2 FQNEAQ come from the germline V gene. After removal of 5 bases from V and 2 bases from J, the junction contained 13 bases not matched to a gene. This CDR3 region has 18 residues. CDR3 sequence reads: CASSPTRLAGALTYEQYF. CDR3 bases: TGTGCCAGCAGCCCTACTCGACTAGCGGGAGCCCTAACCTACGAGCAGTACTTC.

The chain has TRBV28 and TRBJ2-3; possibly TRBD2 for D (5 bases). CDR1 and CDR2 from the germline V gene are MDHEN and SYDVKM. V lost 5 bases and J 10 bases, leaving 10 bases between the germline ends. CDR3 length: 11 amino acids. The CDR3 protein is CASSRTGAQYF. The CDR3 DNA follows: TGTGCCAGCAGTCGGACTGGGGCGCAGTATTTT.

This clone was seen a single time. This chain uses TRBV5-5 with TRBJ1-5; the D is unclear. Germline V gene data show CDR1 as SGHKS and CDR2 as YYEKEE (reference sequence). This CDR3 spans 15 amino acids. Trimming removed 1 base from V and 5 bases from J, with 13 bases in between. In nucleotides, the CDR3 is TGTGCCAGCAGCTTGTATGCACAGCTTCATCAGCCCCAGCATTTT. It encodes CASSLYAQLHQPQHF.

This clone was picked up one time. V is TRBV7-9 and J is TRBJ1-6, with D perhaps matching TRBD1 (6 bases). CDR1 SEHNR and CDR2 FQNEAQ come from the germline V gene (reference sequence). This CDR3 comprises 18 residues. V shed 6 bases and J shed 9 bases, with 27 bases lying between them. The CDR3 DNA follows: TGTGCCAGCAGTCGAGGGGGTGGGTTCGTACAGGGACGTTCACCCCTCCACTTT. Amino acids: CASSRGGGFVQGRSPLHF.

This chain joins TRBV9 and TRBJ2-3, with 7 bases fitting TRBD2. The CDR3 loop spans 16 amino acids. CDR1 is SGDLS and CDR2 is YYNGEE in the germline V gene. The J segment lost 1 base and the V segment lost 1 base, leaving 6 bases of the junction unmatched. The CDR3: CASSVRDYRGTDTQYF. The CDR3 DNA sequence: TGTGCCAGCAGCGTACGGGACTACCGAGGCACAGATACGCAGTATTTT.

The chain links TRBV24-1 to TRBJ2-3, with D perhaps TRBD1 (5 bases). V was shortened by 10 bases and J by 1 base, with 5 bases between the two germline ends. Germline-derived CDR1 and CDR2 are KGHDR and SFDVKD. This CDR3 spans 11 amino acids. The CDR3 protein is CATGGTDTQYF. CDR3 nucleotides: TGTGCCACAGGGGGCACAGATACGCAGTATTTT.

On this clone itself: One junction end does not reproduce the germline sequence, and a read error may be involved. The CDR3 nucleotides are TGTGCCACCAGTGACTGGACTAGCGGGAGGAACGCCGGGGAGCTGTTTTTT. Translated: CATSDWTSGRNAGELFF. This chain joins TRBV24-1 and TRBJ2-2; 14 bases agree with TRBD2. The CDR3 extends over 17 amino acids. CDR1 is KGHDR, CDR2 SFDVKD, per germline.

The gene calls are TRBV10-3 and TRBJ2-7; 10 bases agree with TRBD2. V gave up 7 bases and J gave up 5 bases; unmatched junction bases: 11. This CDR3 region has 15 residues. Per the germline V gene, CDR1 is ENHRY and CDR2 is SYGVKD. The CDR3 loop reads CAIIVGTSGKNEQYF. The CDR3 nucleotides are TGTGCCATCATAGTCGGAACTAGCGGGAAGAACGAGCAGTACTTC.

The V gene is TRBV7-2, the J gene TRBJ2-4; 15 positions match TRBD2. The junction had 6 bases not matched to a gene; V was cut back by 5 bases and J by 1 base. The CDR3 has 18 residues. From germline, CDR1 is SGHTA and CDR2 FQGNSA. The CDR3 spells CASSPRTSGRVAKNIQYF. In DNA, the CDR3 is TGTGCCAGCAGCCCGAGGACTAGCGGGAGGGTGGCCAAAAACATTCAGTACTTC.

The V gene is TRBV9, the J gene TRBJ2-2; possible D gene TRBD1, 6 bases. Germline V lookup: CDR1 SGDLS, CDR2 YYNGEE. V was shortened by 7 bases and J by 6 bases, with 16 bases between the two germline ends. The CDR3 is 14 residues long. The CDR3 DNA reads TGTGCCAGCGGGGGACACGTGGCGGCCGGGGAGCTGTTTTTT. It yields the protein CASGGHVAAGELFF.

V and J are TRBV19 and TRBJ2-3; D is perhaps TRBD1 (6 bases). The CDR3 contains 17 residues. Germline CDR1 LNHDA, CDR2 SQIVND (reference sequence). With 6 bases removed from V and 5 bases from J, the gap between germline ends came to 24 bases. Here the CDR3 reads CASSTSWGLQGRDTQYF. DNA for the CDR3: TGTGCCAGTAGCACCTCGTGGGGGCTACAAGGGAGAGATACGCAGTATTTT.

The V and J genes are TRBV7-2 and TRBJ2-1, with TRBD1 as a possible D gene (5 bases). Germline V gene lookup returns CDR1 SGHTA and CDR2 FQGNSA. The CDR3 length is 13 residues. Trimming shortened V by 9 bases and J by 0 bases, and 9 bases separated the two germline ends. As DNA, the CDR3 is TGTGCCAGTAGACAGAGCTCCTACAATGAGCAGTTCTTC. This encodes CASRQSSYNEQFF.

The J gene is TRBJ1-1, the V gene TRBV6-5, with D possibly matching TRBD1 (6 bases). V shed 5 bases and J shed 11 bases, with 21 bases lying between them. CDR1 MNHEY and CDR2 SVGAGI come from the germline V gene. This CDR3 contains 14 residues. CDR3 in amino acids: CASSPQTTGIGAFF. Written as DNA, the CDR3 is TGTGCCAGCAGTCCACAAACTACAGGGATCGGGGCTTTCTTT.

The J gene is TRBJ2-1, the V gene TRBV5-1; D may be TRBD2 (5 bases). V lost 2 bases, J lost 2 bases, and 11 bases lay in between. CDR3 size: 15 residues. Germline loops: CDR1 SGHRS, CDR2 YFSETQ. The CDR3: CASSLDYETYNEQFF. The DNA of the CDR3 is TGCGCCAGCAGCTTAGACTATGAGACCTACAATGAGCAGTTCTTC.

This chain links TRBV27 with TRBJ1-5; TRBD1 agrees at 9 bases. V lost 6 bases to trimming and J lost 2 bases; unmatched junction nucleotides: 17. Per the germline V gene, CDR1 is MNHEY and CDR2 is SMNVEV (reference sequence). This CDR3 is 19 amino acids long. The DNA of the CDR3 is TGTGCCAGCAGGAAGGGTTGGACAGGGGATGGTGGAGGCAATCAGCCCCAGCATTTT. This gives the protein CASRKGWTGDGGGNQPQHF.

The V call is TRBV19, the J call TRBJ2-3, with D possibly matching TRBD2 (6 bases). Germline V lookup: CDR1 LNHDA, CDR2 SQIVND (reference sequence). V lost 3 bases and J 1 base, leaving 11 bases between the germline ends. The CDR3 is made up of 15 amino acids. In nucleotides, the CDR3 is TGTGCCAGTAGTATTACGGGAGCGGGCACAGATACGCAGTATTTT. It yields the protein CASSITGAGTDTQYF.

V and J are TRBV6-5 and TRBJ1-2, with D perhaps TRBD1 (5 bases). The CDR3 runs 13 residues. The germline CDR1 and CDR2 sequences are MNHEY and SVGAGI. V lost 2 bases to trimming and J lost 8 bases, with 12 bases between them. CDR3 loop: CASSYGRVSGYTF. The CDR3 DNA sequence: TGTGCCAGCAGTTACGGCAGGGTGAGCGGCTACACCTTC.

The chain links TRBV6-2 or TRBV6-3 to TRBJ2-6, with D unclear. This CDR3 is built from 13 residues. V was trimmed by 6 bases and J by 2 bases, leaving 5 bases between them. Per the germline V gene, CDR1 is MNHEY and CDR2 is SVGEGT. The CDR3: CASSLTGANVLTF. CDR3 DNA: TGTGCCAGCAGCTTAACTGGGGCCAACGTCCTGACTTTC.

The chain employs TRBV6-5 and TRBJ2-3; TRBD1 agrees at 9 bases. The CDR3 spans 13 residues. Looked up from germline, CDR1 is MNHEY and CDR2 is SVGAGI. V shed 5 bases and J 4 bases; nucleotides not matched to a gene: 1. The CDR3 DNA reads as TGTGCCAGCAGTCGGACAGGGGCAGATACGCAGTATTTT. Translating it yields CASSRTGADTQYF.

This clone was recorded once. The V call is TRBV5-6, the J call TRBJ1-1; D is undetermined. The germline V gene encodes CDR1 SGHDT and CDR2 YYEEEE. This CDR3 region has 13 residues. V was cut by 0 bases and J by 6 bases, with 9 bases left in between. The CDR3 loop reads CASSLVDLAEAFF. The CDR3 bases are TGTGCCAGCAGCTTGGTTGACCTAGCTGAAGCTTTCTTT.